This T cell receptor (beta chain) was observed in a study of blood T cells in healthy people across ages (dated by TCRdb to the mid-2010s). Study-wide context: In model experiments, template switching captured about one uniquely barcoded TCR beta cDNA molecule for every two T cells. To track age-related changes in TCR beta repertoire diversity, the study relied on deep sequencing normalized with unique cDNA molecular identifiers. The donors were divided into four age groups: young (average around 16 years), middle-aged (around 37), aged (approximately 62) and long-lived (about 79). To avoid experimental bias, donors of different ages were randomly spread across the sequencing lanes. The study analyzed two additional independent replicas of 1 million unique cDNA reads from the same blood draw for two donors, one aged 18 to 29 and one aged 80 or older.

Study-wide conclusions, independent of this receptor: Observed TCR beta diversity correlated strongly with the percentage of naive T cells measured by flow cytometry. Because profiling used bulk unsorted PBMCs, naive and antigen-experienced compartments could not be compared conclusively. The CMV infection status of donors was not known, potentially confounding age-related changes in expanded clonotypes. The long-lived group showed more naive CD4+ T cells, fewer expanded clones and increased TCR diversity than the aged group, suggesting age selection. Estimates of total diversity based on one million sequenced T cells were regarded as lower bounds and as underestimates. As age increased, observed TCR beta diversity per million T cells dropped in a roughly linear way, and a significant reduction was already evident by age around 41.

Receptor amplification or capture employed 5' RACE. The second PCR ran for roughly 7 to 11 cycles and used a J-beta primer mix along with a sample-barcoded 5' primer. A unique molecular identifier was introduced onto each TCR beta cDNA molecule by a template-switch 5' adaptor carrying 12 random nucleotides. Each sample yielded at least 3 million CDR3-containing paired-end reads. First-strand cDNA synthesis was performed from all RNA using the Mint cDNA synthesis kit, with priming by a TRBC-specific oligonucleotide. After uracil-DNA glycosylase treatment, a first 18-cycle PCR used universal primers M1SS and BC2_uni_R on all cDNA. Concerning the study's data processing: For normalization, 1 million high-quality reads, each with a distinct molecular identifier, were randomly selected from each sample. Reads with shared molecular identifiers were discarded instead of being binned into consensus sequences. MiTCR, with a Q25 quality threshold and the strictest error-elimination algorithm, was used for CDR3 identification, clonotype clustering and error correction. A nonparametric unseen species model using Euler transformation provided a lower-bound estimate of total TCR beta diversity. TCRdb's own reprocessing of the public reads used fastp at Q25 and MiXCR and kept productive beta chains. One record per CDR3 amino acid sequence lists the most common genes and DNA. TCRdb, rather than the study authors, made the V and J calls. The sample table records some 1,800,000 distinct CDR3 sequences; more than 35% of these occur just once. Around 23% of the sample is taken by the ten largest.

Systemically healthy Caucasian individuals from Russia, about 38 in total and aged about 6 to 95 years, were included as donors. About 9.8 milliliters of peripheral blood were drawn from each donor into EDTA-treated Vacutainer tubes. PBMCs were isolated by Ficoll-Paque density-gradient centrifugation, with at least 6.5 million obtained per sample. Total RNA, at least 5 micrograms per sample, was extracted from PBMCs with Trizol reagent. Naive CD45RAhigh/CD27high T cell percentages were measured by flow cytometry on a PBMC aliquot from every donor. Clipping removes 1 base from V and 4 bases from J, with 14 as the unmatched junction base count. The CDR3, cysteine through phenylalanine, is 18 amino acids long. Only the CDR3 part of the read is kept: 54 bases, read in frame from the first base. Via the germline V gene, CDR1 is SGHVS and CDR2 FQNEAQ. For this clonotype: Its cognate antigen has yet to be identified. Base qualities are not at hand, and no much larger clone is one base apart.

The chain uses TRBV7-8 and TRBJ2-7, and 9 junctional nucleotides match TRBD1. Sequenced input: blood. The sequence came from a human donor in good health. For the CDR3, the sequence is CASSLVALGQGNRYEQYF. The DNA sequence is as follows: TGTGCCAGCAGCTTAGTGGCCCTTGGACAGGGGAATCGGTACGAGCAGTACTTC.